The rows below give T cell receptor beta chains drawn from one sample of a study of T cells after yellow fever vaccination. TCRdb re-analysed the 5' RACE reads in MiXCR, keeping a single row per CDR3 protein. Of fewer than 450,000 distinct CDR3 sequences listed, roughly 10% are singletons. The material was PBMCs, obtained on the day of the first yellow fever vaccination. The source of these receptors is a man between 18 and 35 years old who received the YFV17D yellow fever vaccine. Each CDR3 is given with its conserved first and last residue. The D gene is left open where the match is weak. Clone size is shown for a subset of rows, as once, few, many or a class of expanded clone.

length: 16; D: TRBD2; J: TRBJ2-3; V: TRBV10-3; size: few; CDR3: CATKGLAGSVTDTQYF; DNA: TGTGCCACCAAAGGACTAGCGGGGTCGGTTACAGATACGCAGTATTTT
length: 14; D: .; J: TRBJ2-3; V: TRBV29-1; size: .; CDR3: CSAGKGGGGDTQYF; DNA: TGCAGCGCGGGTAAAGGTGGTGGGGGAGATACGCAGTATTTT
length: 16; D: .; J: TRBJ2-2; V: TRBV10-3; size: few; CDR3: CAISELTKRETGELFF; DNA: TGTGCCATCAGTGAACTCACTAAGAGAGAAACCGGGGAGCTGTTTTTT
length: 14; D: TRBD1; J: TRBJ2-7; V: TRBV18; size: few; CDR3: CASSRGQGGNEQYF; DNA: TGTGCCAGCTCACGGGGACAGGGTGGAAACGAGCAGTACTTC
length: 13; D: .; J: TRBJ2-3; V: TRBV7-6; size: few; CDR3: CASSLVLGDTQYF; DNA: TGTGCCAGCAGCTTAGTTCTGGGAGATACGCAGTATTTT
length: 15; D: TRBD1; J: TRBJ2-5; V: TRBV7-2; size: .; CDR3: CASSSQGTGKETQYF; DNA: TGTGCCAGCAGCTCGCAGGGGACAGGGAAAGAGACCCAGTACTTC
length: 15; D: TRBD1; J: TRBJ1-2; V: TRBV4-3; size: .; CDR3: CASSLGQVVNYGYTF; DNA: TGCGCCAGCAGCCTGGGACAGGTTGTAAACTATGGCTACACCTTC
length: 13; D: .; J: TRBJ1-6; V: TRBV7-2; size: many; CDR3: CASSNRVSSPLHF; DNA: TGTGCCAGCAGCAACAGGGTGTCTTCACCCCTCCACTTT
length: 14; D: .; J: TRBJ2-7; V: TRBV18; size: .; CDR3: CASSPPTKMGEQYF; DNA: TGTGCCAGCTCACCGCCTACTAAAATGGGAGAGCAGTACTTC
length: 15; D: TRBD2; J: TRBJ2-3; V: TRBV5-4; size: .; CDR3: CASRGRAGPPDTQYF; DNA: TGTGCCAGCCGGGGAAGAGCGGGGCCGCCGGATACGCAGTATTTT
length: 12; D: .; J: TRBJ2-7; V: TRBV2; size: few; CDR3: CASNPGAGEQYF; DNA: TGTGCCAGCAATCCGGGGGCCGGCGAGCAGTACTTC
length: 17; D: .; J: TRBJ1-4; V: TRBV5-1; size: .; CDR3: CASSLSQGLTTNEKLFF; DNA: TGCGCCAGCAGCTTGTCGCAGGGGCTCACAACTAATGAAAAACTGTTTTTT
length: 14; D: TRBD2; J: TRBJ2-2; V: TRBV25-1; size: .; CDR3: CAGRLAENTGELFF; DNA: TGTGCCGGACGACTAGCCGAGAACACCGGGGAGCTGTTTTTT
length: 18; D: .; J: TRBJ2-2; V: TRBV7-6; size: few; CDR3: CASSVPRGHLVNTGELFF; DNA: TGTGCCAGCAGCGTCCCCCGGGGCCACCTAGTGAACACCGGGGAGCTGTTTTTT
length: 15; D: .; J: TRBJ1-6; V: TRBV25-1; size: few; CDR3: CASSGAGWPNSPLHF; DNA: TGTGCCAGCAGTGGGGCGGGGTGGCCGAATTCACCCCTCCACTTT
length: 18; D: TRBD2; J: TRBJ2-3; V: TRBV7-2; size: .; CDR3: CASSLATHRLAGAPPQYF; DNA: TGTGCCAGCAGCTTAGCCACCCACCGACTAGCGGGGGCCCCCCCGCAGTATTTT
length: 15; D: .; J: TRBJ2-5; V: TRBV7-9; size: few; CDR3: CASSLPTGFGETQYF; DNA: TGTGCCAGCAGCTTACCCACAGGCTTTGGAGAGACCCAGTACTTC
length: 14; D: .; J: TRBJ1-4; V: TRBV7-9; size: few; CDR3: CASSFSIVAEKLFF; DNA: TGTGCCAGCAGCTTTTCCATAGTAGCTGAAAAACTGTTTTTT
length: 16; D: TRBD2; J: TRBJ2-2; V: TRBV7-3; size: .; CDR3: CASSPLGGSDTGELFF; DNA: TGTGCCAGCAGCCCCTTGGGGGGGTCGGACACCGGGGAGCTGTTTTTT
length: 16; D: .; J: TRBJ2-2; V: TRBV6-1; size: few; CDR3: CASSEALRARTGELFF; DNA: TGTGCCAGCAGTGAAGCGCTCAGGGCTCGCACCGGGGAGCTGTTTTTT
length: 21; D: TRBD2; J: TRBJ2-2; V: TRBV20-1; size: .; CDR3: CSARDYSGTSGGASRTGELFF; DNA: TGCAGTGCTAGAGACTATAGCGGGACTAGCGGGGGGGCCTCCCGAACCGGGGAGCTGTTTTTT
length: 12; D: .; J: TRBJ2-1; V: TRBV29-1; size: .; CDR3: CSVGGVGFEQFF; DNA: TGCAGCGTTGGGGGGGTGGGGTTTGAGCAGTTCTTC
length: 15; D: .; J: TRBJ2-7; V: TRBV5-1; size: .; CDR3: CASAPAVSRSYEQYF; DNA: TGCGCCAGCGCGCCTGCGGTGTCCCGTTCCTACGAGCAGTACTTC
length: 16; D: .; J: TRBJ1-6; V: TRBV6-1; size: .; CDR3: CASTRTATSYNSPLHF; DNA: TGTGCCAGCACCCGGACAGCCACATCCTATAATTCACCCCTCCACTTT
length: 16; D: TRBD2; J: TRBJ2-3; V: TRBV6-1; size: many; CDR3: CASTIGLAGPTDTQYF; DNA: TGTGCCAGCACCATCGGCTTAGCGGGGCCCACAGATACGCAGTATTTT
length: 12; D: .; J: TRBJ1-1; V: TRBV3-1; size: many; CDR3: CASSLTDTEAFF; DNA: TGTGCCAGCAGCCTGACGGATACTGAAGCTTTCTTT